In its sample, the clone carrying this T cell receptor (beta chain) was seen once. Assay: immunoSEQ multiplex PCR; the TCRdb copy retains only in-frame clones and omits some. Among approximately 120,000 clones listed, around 89% were seen once. These data are taken from a study of control samples from healthy donors and cancer patients. The TCR sequence derives from a woman aged 45-60 years in good health. The material sequenced was blood.

CDR3 in amino acids: CASGAGYSGNTIYF. CDR3 nucleotides: TGTGCTAGTGGTGCTGGTTACTCTGGAAACACCATATATTTT. The gene calls are TRBV12-5 and TRBJ1-3; the D is unclear. Trimming took off 5 bases at V and 0 bases at J, with 8 bases between the two ends. The CDR3 spans 14 residues. Germline V lookup: CDR1 LGHNT, CDR2 FRNRAP.